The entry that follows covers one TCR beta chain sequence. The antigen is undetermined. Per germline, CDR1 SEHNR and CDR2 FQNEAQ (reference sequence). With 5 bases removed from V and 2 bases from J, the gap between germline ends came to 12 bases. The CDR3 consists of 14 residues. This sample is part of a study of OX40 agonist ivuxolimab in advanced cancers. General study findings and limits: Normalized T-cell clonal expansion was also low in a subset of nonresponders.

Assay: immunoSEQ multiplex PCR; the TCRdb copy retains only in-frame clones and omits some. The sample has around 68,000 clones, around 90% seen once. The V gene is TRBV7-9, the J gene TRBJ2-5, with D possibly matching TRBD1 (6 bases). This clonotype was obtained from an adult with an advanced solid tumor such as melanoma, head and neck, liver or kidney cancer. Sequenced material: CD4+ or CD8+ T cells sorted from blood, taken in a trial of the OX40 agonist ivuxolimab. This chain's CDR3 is CASSDRTEQETQYF. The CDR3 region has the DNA TGTGCCAGCAGCGACCGGACAGAACAAGAGACCCAGTACTTC.